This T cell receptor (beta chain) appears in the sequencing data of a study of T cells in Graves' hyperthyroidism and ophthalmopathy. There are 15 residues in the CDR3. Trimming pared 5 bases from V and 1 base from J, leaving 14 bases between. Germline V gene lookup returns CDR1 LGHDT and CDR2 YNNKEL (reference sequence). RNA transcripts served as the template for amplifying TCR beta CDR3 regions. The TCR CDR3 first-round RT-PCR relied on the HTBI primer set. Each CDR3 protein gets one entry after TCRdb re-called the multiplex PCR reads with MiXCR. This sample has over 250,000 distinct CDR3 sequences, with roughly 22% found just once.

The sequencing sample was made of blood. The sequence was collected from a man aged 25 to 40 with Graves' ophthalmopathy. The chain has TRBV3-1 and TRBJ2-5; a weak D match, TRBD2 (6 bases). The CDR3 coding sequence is TGTGCCAGCAGCGTTAGTAGCGGAGCCCAAGAGACCCAGTACTTC. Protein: CASSVSSGAQETQYF.